Presented here are 30 T cell receptor beta chains from one specimen sequenced in a study of somatic mutations in cytotoxic T cells in rheumatoid arthritis. TCRdb's table, derived via immunoSEQ multiplex PCR, lists solely in-frame clones and lacks some. The sample records 14,000 or so clones, 60% to 85% being singletons. The sequenced material came from CD8+ T cells sorted from blood. The receptor source for this set is an adult with rheumatoid arthritis.

The CDR3 here is CASSQYRGQETQYF. In nucleotides, the CDR3 is TGTGCCAGCAGTCAATATCGAGGTCAGGAGACCCAGTACTTC. The chain recombines TRBV27 with TRBJ2-5; D gene unclear. This CDR3 has 14 amino acids. V gave up 5 bases and J gave up 5 bases, with 15 bases separating them. CDR1 MNHEY and CDR2 SMNVEV come from the germline V gene (reference sequence).

This chain uses TRBV9 with TRBJ2-7, with D hard to call. Germline V gives CDR1 SGDLS, CDR2 YYNGEE. Trimming took 2 bases from V and 5 from J, leaving 8 bases between them. There are 12 residues in the CDR3. For the CDR3, the DNA is TGTGCCAGCAGCGTTGGCAGCGACGAGCAGTACTTC. Amino acid sequence: CASSVGSDEQYF.

This chain connects TRBV9 to TRBJ2-1; 9 nucleotides line up with TRBD1. V lost 2 bases and J lost 4; bases outside the gene matches: 13. Germline loops: CDR1 SGDLS, CDR2 YYNGEE. CDR3 length: 18 amino acids. DNA for the CDR3: TGTGCCAGCAGCGTGAGCACTCACGGGACAGGGACTTACAATGAGCAGTTCTTC. The encoded protein is CASSVSTHGTGTYNEQFF.

This sequence joins TRBV19 and TRBJ2-5; 7 nucleotides line up with TRBD2. Germline assignment: CDR1 LNHDA and CDR2 SQIVND (reference sequence). V was clipped by 5 bases and J by 2 bases; unmatched bases: 5. CDR3 size: 14 residues. CDR3 amino acids: CASSARGVQETQYF. CDR3 nucleotide sequence: TGTGCCAGTAGTGCTCGGGGGGTTCAAGAGACCCAGTACTTC.

This clone was found a few times. The chain uses TRBV19 and TRBJ1-2, with D hard to call. V was shortened by 5 bases and J by 0 bases, with 10 bases between the two germline ends. Germline V gene data show CDR1 as LNHDA and CDR2 as SQIVND (reference sequence). This CDR3 contains 14 residues. CDR3 region: CASSWAIANYGYTF. In nucleotides, the CDR3 is TGTGCCAGTAGTTGGGCTATAGCTAACTATGGCTACACCTTC.

The chain links TRBV28 to TRBJ2-5; the D gene is possibly TRBD2 (5 bases). Germline CDR1 MDHEN, CDR2 SYDVKM. The CDR3 sequence is 14 residues long. V lost 3 bases, J lost 9 bases, and 17 bases lay in between. As DNA, the CDR3 is TGTGCCAGCAGTTTCATCCGGGGTGGCAGAGCCCAGTACTTC. Its protein product is CASSFIRGGRAQYF.

J is TRBJ2-7 and V is TRBV4-1; D ambiguous. CDR1 is MGHRA, CDR2 YSYEKL, per germline. Trimming removed 0 bases at V and 0 bases at J, with 12 bases between. The CDR3 loop spans 16 amino acids. The CDR3 loop reads CASSQESTTTSYEQYF. CDR3 nucleotide sequence: TGCGCCAGCAGCCAAGAATCGACAACCACCTCCTACGAGCAGTACTTC.

The chain has TRBV10-3 and TRBJ2-7; the match to TRBD2 covers 7 bases. V shed 4 bases, J shed 2 bases, and the junction held 8 bases outside the gene matches. Germline values: CDR1 ENHRY, CDR2 SYGVKD. The CDR3 covers 15 residues. The CDR3 DNA follows: TGTGCCATCAGTGGCGGGGGAACGACCACCTACGAGCAGTACTTC. This codes for CAISGGGTTTYEQYF.

V and J are TRBV5-6 and TRBJ2-3, with D possibly TRBD1 on 5 matching bases. Germline CDR1 SGHDT, CDR2 YYEEEE. The CDR3 has 16 residues. Trimming took off 0 bases at V and 3 bases at J, with 14 bases between the two ends. CDR3 sequence: CASSLDQGWETDTQYF. CDR3 nucleotides: TGTGCCAGCAGCTTGGACCAGGGTTGGGAAACAGATACGCAGTATTTT.

Details on this clone: Other DNA sequences of this sample code for an identical CDR3. This chain uses TRBV9 with TRBJ2-5, with 7 bases fitting TRBD2. The CDR3 spans 13 residues. Unmatched junction bases numbered 3, after V lost 3 bases and J lost 4 bases. Germline CDR1 is SGDLS and CDR2 is YYNGEE. The DNA of the CDR3 is TGTGCCAGCAGCGACTCGGGGGGAGAGACCCAGTACTTC. Protein product: CASSDSGGETQYF.

The rearrangement uses TRBV28 and TRBJ2-7, with D perhaps matching TRBD2 (5 bases). Looked up from germline, CDR1 is MDHEN and CDR2 is SYDVKM. There are 14 residues in the CDR3. V was pared by 4 bases and J by 4 bases, with 14 bases between. The CDR3 is CASSSPGAVYEQYF. The CDR3, as DNA: TGTGCCAGCAGTTCGCCCGGAGCGGTGTACGAGCAGTACTTC.

This chain connects TRBV6-6 to TRBJ1-1; no clear D. The CDR3 spans 13 residues. Germline V CDR1 and CDR2: MNHNY, SVGAGI (reference sequence). The V end lost 1 base, the J end lost 2 bases, and 5 bases lay between the germline ends. This CDR3 reads CASSYLGNTEAFF. The CDR3 nucleotides read TGTGCCAGCAGTTACTTGGGTAACACTGAAGCTTTCTTT.

The rearrangement links TRBV19 to TRBJ2-2, with D possibly matching TRBD1 (6 bases). The CDR3 loop spans 13 amino acids. CDR1 is LNHDA and CDR2 is SQIVND in the germline V gene (reference sequence). V was pared by 6 bases and J by 7 bases, with 12 bases between. The CDR3, as DNA: TGTGCCAGTAGAGACAGGTGGAACGGGGAGCTGTTTTTT. Translated, it gives CASRDRWNGELFF.

V gene TRBV19 combines with J gene TRBJ2-7; TRBD2 might be the D (6 bases). Germline V lookup: CDR1 LNHDA, CDR2 SQIVND (reference sequence). V was clipped by 6 bases and J by 0 bases, with 9 bases between them. The CDR3 is 13 residues long. The CDR3 coding sequence is TGTGCCAGTAGCCCCGGGGGCTCCTACGAGCAGTACTTC. The encoded protein is CASSPGGSYEQYF.

The chain is built from TRBV9 and TRBJ2-2; TRBD1 matches at 7 bases. CDR1 is SGDLS, CDR2 YYNGEE, per germline. The length of the CDR3 is 17 residues. V trimming: 1 base; J trimming: 4 bases; junction bases outside the gene matches: 10. CDR3 bases: TGTGCCAGCAGCGTAACAGCTAGGACAGGAGGCACCGGGGAGCTGTTTTTT. It is translated as CASSVTARTGGTGELFF.

The chain is built from TRBV2 and TRBJ1-4; possibly TRBD1 for D (5 bases). CDR3 size: 15 residues. Germline CDR1 and CDR2: SNHLY and FYNNEI. The CDR3 loop is CAAKTSGGEYEKLFF. The CDR3 DNA sequence: TGTGCGGCCAAGACTTCGGGGGGGGAGTATGAAAAACTGTTTTTT.

The J gene is TRBJ2-7, the V gene TRBV28, with D perhaps matching TRBD1 or TRBD2 (5 bases each). The V and J ends lost 7 bases and 7 bases respectively, with 17 bases between them. This CDR3 is 13 amino acids long. CDR1 and CDR2 from the germline V gene are MDHEN and SYDVKM. CDR3 loop: CASTPVGTTEQYF. The CDR3 DNA reads TGTGCCAGCACCCCCGTTGGGACGACGGAGCAGTACTTC.

The genes are TRBV5-1 and TRBJ2-2; no firm D call. In germline, CDR1 is SGHRS, CDR2 YFSETQ. The V gene lost 6 bases and the J gene lost 5 bases, with 8 bases spanning the gap. The length of the CDR3 is 12 residues. DNA of the CDR3: TGCGCCAGCACCCAGGATACCGGGGAGCTGTTTTTT. Translated, it gives CASTQDTGELFF.

The rearrangement uses TRBV9 and TRBJ2-7; 7 bases are a match to TRBD1. V lost 2 bases and J lost 7; bases outside the gene matches: 12. The CDR3 length is 15 residues. Germline assignment: CDR1 SGDLS and CDR2 YYNGEE. The CDR3 here is CASSVAGRGLEEQYF. The CDR3 nucleotides are TGTGCCAGCAGCGTTGCTGGCAGGGGGTTGGAAGAGCAGTACTTC.

The rearrangement uses TRBV9 and TRBJ1-5, with 7 positions matching TRBD1. V was clipped by 7 bases and J by 0 bases; unmatched bases: 10. Germline V lookup: CDR1 SGDLS, CDR2 YYNGEE. The CDR3 is 16 residues long. For the CDR3, the DNA is TGTGCCAGCTCAGGGGGGGGCCCGTATAGCAATCAGCCCCAGCATTTT. It specifies CASSGGGPYSNQPQHF.

This clone was found a few times. This rearrangement joins TRBV13 to TRBJ2-3, with a possible D match to TRBD2 (6 bases). Germline values: CDR1 PRHDT, CDR2 FYEKMQ (reference sequence). V lost 0 bases and J 0 bases, leaving 7 bases between the germline ends. This CDR3 contains 15 residues. As DNA, the CDR3 is TGTGCCAGCAGCTTAGGCGGGGGTAGCACAGATACGCAGTATTTT. This sequence encodes CASSLGGGSTDTQYF.

The chain employs TRBV2 and TRBJ2-5; possible D gene TRBD2, 6 bases. Germline V gene data show CDR1 as SNHLY and CDR2 as FYNNEI. This CDR3 has 14 amino acids. With 6 bases removed from V and 1 base from J, the gap between germline ends came to 12 bases. CDR3 sequence (DNA): TGTGCCAGCAGACTAAGACTAGTCCAAGAGACCCAGTACTTC. Amino acid sequence: CASRLRLVQETQYF.

This chain links TRBV6-1 with TRBJ2-3, with D maybe TRBD1 (5 bases). The CDR3 sequence is 14 residues long. Trimming took off 6 bases at V and 2 bases at J, with 12 bases between the two ends. Germline-derived CDR1 and CDR2 are MNHNS and SASEGT. The CDR3 bases are TGTGCCAGCAGATGGGGCGGTAACACAGATACGCAGTATTTT. It translates to CASRWGGNTDTQYF.

In nucleotides, the CDR3 is TGTGCCAGCAGCCCCCCGGGAAGGGGCGGGGGCAGCACAGATACGCAGTATTTT. Protein sequence: CASSPPGRGGGSTDTQYF. The chain links TRBV7-9 to TRBJ2-3; D possibly corresponds to TRBD2 (7 bases). CDR3 length: 18 amino acids. Germline CDR1 reads SEHNR; CDR2 reads FQNEAQ (reference sequence). V lost 5 bases and J 0 bases, leaving 21 bases between the germline ends.

This chain joins TRBV19 and TRBJ1-5, with 7 bases aligning to TRBD1. The CDR3 length is 17 residues. CDR1 and CDR2 (germline): LNHDA, SQIVND (reference sequence). V shed 6 bases, J shed 0 bases, and the junction held 11 bases outside the gene matches. The DNA of the CDR3 is TGTGCCAGTAGGGGGACAGTCTCTCGGTTTAGCAATCAGCCCCAGCATTTT. It codes for CASRGTVSRFSNQPQHF.

The chain employs TRBV6-5 and TRBJ1-1; perhaps TRBD1 as D (5 bases). Trimming removed 0 bases from V and 0 bases from J, with 11 bases in between. The CDR3 length is 16 residues. Looked up from germline, CDR1 is MNHEY and CDR2 is SVGAGI. The CDR3 loop is CASSYSIQAVNTEAFF. DNA for the CDR3: TGTGCCAGCAGTTACTCGATACAGGCGGTGAACACTGAAGCTTTCTTT.

This sequence joins TRBV7-3 and TRBJ1-2, with no clear D. V was shortened by 0 bases and J by 8 bases, with 10 bases between the two germline ends. This CDR3 is built from 13 residues. Germline CDR1 and CDR2: SGHTA and FQGTGA. CDR3 nucleotides: TGTGCCAGCAGCTTAACCGGGCAGGACGGCTACACCTTC. Residues: CASSLTGQDGYTF.

The rearrangement uses TRBV11-2 and TRBJ2-2; D not certain. This CDR3 has 13 amino acids. With 5 bases removed from V and 6 bases from J, the gap between germline ends came to 10 bases. Germline V gives CDR1 SGHAT, CDR2 FQNNGV. CDR3 in amino acids: CASSPTQPGELFF. In nucleotides, the CDR3 is TGTGCCAGCAGCCCAACCCAACCCGGGGAGCTGTTTTTT.

The chain employs TRBV28 and TRBJ2-3; possible D gene TRBD2, 5 bases. V dropped 1 base and J dropped 0 bases, with 23 bases sitting between them. The CDR3 covers 20 residues. CDR1 MDHEN and CDR2 SYDVKM come from the germline V gene. The CDR3 DNA is TGTGCCAGCAGTTTATCGATTAAAGCTAGCAGGAGCCGTAGCACAGATACGCAGTATTTT. Amino acids: CASSLSIKASRSRSTDTQYF.

The chain couples TRBV9 to TRBJ2-2; TRBD1 is a possible D gene (6 bases). This CDR3 region has 13 residues. V lost 6 bases to trimming and J lost 7 bases, with 13 bases between them. Looked up from germline, CDR1 is SGDLS and CDR2 is YYNGEE. The CDR3 loop reads CASNTQGFGELFF. CDR3 DNA sequence: TGTGCCAGCAACACACAGGGTTTCGGGGAGCTGTTTTTT.